The next 3 T cell receptor beta chains were all read from a single sample in a study of blood T cell repertoires in COVID-19. The data were produced by immunoSEQ multiplex PCR, yet TCRdb's version contains in-frame clones alone and is incomplete. The sample includes some 280,000 clones, 75% to 90% of them seen just once. Material for sequencing was peripheral blood. The receptors were gathered from a woman between 35 and 50 years old who had recovered from COVID-19.

This clone was seen only once. The CDR3, as DNA: TGTGCCAGTAGTAAGGGCACTGTATCTAGGGGAGATACGCAGTATTTT. Translation gives CASSKGTVSRGDTQYF. The rearrangement links TRBV19 to TRBJ2-3; maybe TRBD1 (5 bases). Trimming stripped 4 bases from V and 5 bases from J, with 19 bases between. CDR3 size: 16 residues. Germline CDR1 reads LNHDA; CDR2 reads SQIVND (reference sequence). The full variable domain, rest sourced from reference TRBV19 and TRBJ2-3, is DGGITQSPKYLFRKEGQNVTLSCEQNLNHDAMYWYRQDPGQGLRLIYYSQIVNDFQKGDIAEGYSVSREKKESFPLTVTSAQKNPTAFYLCASSKGTVSRGDTQYFGPGTRLTVL.

The V gene is TRBV11-3, the J gene TRBJ2-7, with D possibly being TRBD2 (5 bases). This CDR3 has 13 residues. V was clipped by 0 bases and J by 4 bases, with 7 bases between them. CDR1 and CDR2 (germline): SGHNT, YENEEA. CDR3 region: CASSLDSGYEQYF. The CDR3 region has the DNA TGTGCCAGCAGCTTAGATTCGGGGTACGAGCAGTACTTC.

This clone was found once. The chain employs TRBV27 and TRBJ2-1; 7 bases match TRBD1. The junction had 9 bases not matched to a gene; V was cut back by 5 bases and J by 2 bases. The CDR3 spans 16 residues. Germline values: CDR1 MNHEY, CDR2 SMNVEV (reference sequence). The CDR3: CASSPTGQAAYNEQFF. The CDR3, as DNA: TGTGCCAGCAGTCCGACCGGACAGGCGGCCTACAATGAGCAGTTCTTC.